The 26 T cell receptor beta chains below all came from one sample that was sequenced in a study of blood T cell repertoires in COVID-19. The repertoire was sequenced with immunoSEQ multiplex PCR; TCRdb's copy has only in-frame clones and lacks some. The sample has 65,000 or so clones, roughly 84% seen once; the top ten hold roughly 10%. Sequencing input: peripheral blood. The receptor source for this set is a man aged 30 to 39 with COVID-19, enrolled during active disease.

The rearrangement uses TRBV29-1 and TRBJ2-7; 7 nucleotides align to TRBD2. Trimming took 5 bases from V and 1 from J; bases not matched to a gene: 8. The CDR3 has 14 amino acids. Germline V gene data show CDR1 as SQVTM and CDR2 as ANQGSEA. The CDR3 region has the DNA TGCAGCGTTCGACTAGCCGACCATTCCTACGAGCAGTACTTC. Amino acids: CSVRLADHSYEQYF.

This sequence joins TRBV19 and TRBJ2-7; 8 nucleotides line up with TRBD1. The CDR3 spans 15 residues. V lost 6 bases, J lost 3 bases, and 10 bases stayed unmatched. The germline V gene encodes CDR1 LNHDA and CDR2 SQIVND (reference sequence). The CDR3 nucleotides are TGTGCCAGTAGCGAGACAGGGGAAGACTACTACGAGCAGTACTTC. Its translation: CASSETGEDYYEQYF.

This clone was counted once. DNA of the CDR3: TGTGCCAGCAGCTTCGTCTCAGGCTACGAGCAGTACTTC. The encoded protein is CASSFVSGYEQYF. The chain joins TRBV7-6 to TRBJ2-7; D call uncertain. This CDR3 contains 13 residues. CDR1 SGHVS and CDR2 FNYEAQ come from the germline V gene. The V end was cut by 3 bases, the J end by 3 bases, with 9 bases between.

The rearrangement joins TRBV5-1 to TRBJ1-1; possible D gene TRBD1, 5 bases. Germline lookup yields CDR1 SGHRS and CDR2 YFSETQ. V was clipped by 4 bases and J by 1 base, with 8 bases between them. The CDR3 is made up of 13 amino acids. The CDR3 protein is CASSRGGNTEAFF. Here the CDR3 DNA reads TGCGCCAGCAGCCGCGGGGGGAACACTGAAGCTTTCTTT. The entire variable domain, with the rest obtained from reference TRBV5-1 and TRBJ1-1, is as follows: KAGVTQTPRYLIKTRGQQVTLSCSPISGHRSVSWYQQTPGQGLQFLFEYFSETQRNKGNFPGRFSGRQFSNSRSEMNVSTLELGDSALYLCASSRGGNTEAFFGQGTRLTVV.

The CDR3 region has the DNA TGTGCCAGCAGCTTGGGAATCACAGCGGAACTGTTTTTT. This translates into CASSLGITAELFF. The gene calls are TRBV5-4 and TRBJ1-4; no clear D. The CDR3 has 13 amino acids. V lost 0 bases to trimming and J lost 12 bases, with 12 bases between them. Germline values: CDR1 SGHNT, CDR2 YYREEE (reference sequence).

The J gene is TRBJ2-3, the V gene TRBV5-4; 15 bases line up with TRBD2. The CDR3 sequence is 17 residues long. Germline loops: CDR1 SGHNT, CDR2 YYREEE (reference sequence). V lost 3 bases and J lost 4; bases outside the gene matches: 6. The CDR3 sequence is CASSSRTSGRAADTQYF. In DNA form, the CDR3 reads TGTGCCAGCAGCTCACGGACTAGCGGGAGGGCCGCAGATACGCAGTATTTT. The whole variable domain, filled in from reference TRBV5-4 and TRBJ2-3, reads ETGVTQSPTHLIKTRGQQVTLRCSSQSGHNTVSWYQQALGQGPQFIFQYYREEENGRGNFPPRFSGLQFPNYSSELNVNALELDDSALYLCASSSRTSGRAADTQYFGPGTRLTVL.

Here the CDR3 DNA reads TGTGCCAGCAGCCAAGATAGGGAAGTCCGGGAGGTATCCTACAATGAGCAGTTCTTC. Its protein is CASSQDREVREVSYNEQFF. The chain links TRBV4-2 to TRBJ2-1; TRBD2 aligns across 7 bases. CDR1 and CDR2 from the germline V gene are LGHNA and YNFKEQ. This CDR3 has 19 amino acids. Losses at the gene ends were 0 bases for V and 1 base for J; bases not matched to a gene: 12.

V gene TRBV19 combines with J gene TRBJ1-5; D is unresolved. This CDR3 comprises 15 residues. The ends were cut back, 3 bases at V and 3 bases at J, with 12 bases in the middle. CDR1 and CDR2 from the germline V gene are LNHDA and SQIVND (reference sequence). CDR3 sequence reads: CASSMYSISNQPQHF. For the CDR3, the DNA is TGTGCCAGTAGTATGTACAGTATATCCAATCAGCCCCAGCATTTT.

This chain uses TRBV25-1 with TRBJ2-7; D unresolved. This CDR3 has 15 residues. Germline CDR1 reads MGHDK; CDR2 reads SYGVNS. The V end lost 1 base, the J end lost 5 bases, and 15 bases lay between the germline ends. The CDR3 loop reads CASSESRFSTDEQYF. For the CDR3, the DNA is TGTGCCAGCAGTGAATCCAGGTTTTCTACGGACGAGCAGTACTTC.

The chain joins TRBV5-5 to TRBJ2-4, with TRBD2 matching 13 bases. Germline V gene lookup returns CDR1 SGHKS and CDR2 YYEKEE (reference sequence). The V and J ends lost 5 bases and 4 bases, in that order; junction bases with no gene match: 6. The CDR3 length is 16 residues. The CDR3 reads CASRPGLAGAKNIQYF. CDR3 DNA: TGTGCCAGCAGACCTGGACTAGCGGGAGCGAAAAACATTCAGTACTTC.

CDR3 in DNA: TGTGCCAGCAGCCTCGGGGGAGGGATCGGTCAGCCCCAGCATTTT. Its translation is CASSLGGGIGQPQHF. The gene calls are TRBV9 and TRBJ1-5; possibly TRBD1 for D (5 bases). V lost 4 bases, J lost 6 bases, and 17 bases lay in between. The germline gives CDR1 SGDLS, CDR2 YYNGEE. This CDR3 is built from 15 residues. The variable domain in full, completed from reference TRBV9 and TRBJ1-5, reads DSGVTQTPKHLITATGQRVTLRCSPRSGDLSVYWYQQSLDQGLQFLIQYYNGEERAKGNILERFSAQQFPDLHSELNLSSLELGDSALYFCASSLGGGIGQPQHFGDGTRLSIL.

The V gene is TRBV27, the J gene TRBJ2-1; 11 bases match TRBD2. The ends lost 1 base at V and 8 bases at J; junction bases unmatched: 7. This CDR3 is built from 16 residues. Per germline, CDR1 MNHEY and CDR2 SMNVEV (reference sequence). The CDR3: CASSLFPSGRFDEQFF. Here the CDR3 DNA reads TGTGCCAGCAGTTTATTCCCTAGCGGGAGGTTCGATGAGCAGTTCTTC.

J is TRBJ2-1 and V is TRBV11-2; D possibly corresponds to TRBD2 (6 bases). CDR1 is SGHAT, CDR2 FQNNGV, per germline. V was pared by 3 bases and J by 3 bases, with 12 bases between. The CDR3 covers 15 residues. CDR3 in amino acids: CASSFWEADYNEQFF. The DNA for the CDR3 is TGTGCCAGCAGCTTTTGGGAGGCAGACTACAATGAGCAGTTCTTC.

The V gene is TRBV4-1, the J gene TRBJ2-1; tentative D call: TRBD2 (5 bases). This CDR3 comprises 14 residues. Per germline, CDR1 MGHRA and CDR2 YSYEKL. The V gene lost 2 bases and the J gene lost 4 bases, with 9 bases spanning the gap. The CDR3 spells CASSQRGYYNEQFF. The CDR3 DNA reads as TGCGCCAGCAGCCAACGGGGTTATTACAATGAGCAGTTCTTC.

The chain recombines TRBV6-1 with TRBJ1-2; TRBD1 matches 8 bases. With 5 bases clipped from V and 4 bases from J, the junction kept 3 bases outside the gene matches. This CDR3 has 13 amino acids. Germline CDR1 and CDR2: MNHNS and SASEGT. The CDR3 protein is CASSWTGTYGYTF. CDR3 bases: TGTGCCAGCAGTTGGACAGGGACCTATGGCTACACCTTC.

The V gene is TRBV6-5, the J gene TRBJ2-1, with TRBD2 matching over 13 bases. Trimming removed 5 bases from V and 8 bases from J; junction bases left unmatched: 6. From germline, CDR1 is MNHEY and CDR2 SVGAGI. The CDR3 is 15 residues long. CDR3 sequence: CASSPGTSGNDEQFF. The CDR3 DNA follows: TGTGCCAGCAGTCCCGGGACTAGCGGGAATGATGAGCAGTTCTTC.

This clone showed up just a few times. The chain combines TRBV27 with TRBJ2-7; 10 bases agree with TRBD1. CDR3 size: 15 residues. V lost 3 bases and J lost 6; bases outside the gene matches: 8. Germline V lookup: CDR1 MNHEY, CDR2 SMNVEV (reference sequence). This chain's CDR3 is CASSFGTGTGAEQYF. DNA of the CDR3: TGTGCCAGCAGTTTCGGAACCGGGACAGGGGCCGAGCAGTACTTC.

The J gene is TRBJ1-1, the V gene TRBV19; TRBD1 matches 7 bases. This CDR3 spans 14 amino acids. Germline V CDR1 and CDR2: LNHDA, SQIVND (reference sequence). The V and J ends lost 4 bases and 3 bases, in that order; junction bases with no gene match: 5. In DNA form, the CDR3 reads TGTGCCAGTAGTACGGGGCAGGGGGACACTGAAGCTTTCTTT. It specifies CASSTGQGDTEAFF.

This chain uses TRBV10-3 with TRBJ1-1; D remains unclear. Germline V gives CDR1 ENHRY, CDR2 SYGVKD. The ends were cut back, 4 bases at V and 6 bases at J, with 9 bases in the middle. This CDR3 is 12 amino acids long. The CDR3 spells CAISAGSPEAFF. In DNA form, the CDR3 reads TGTGCCATCAGTGCGGGTAGTCCTGAAGCTTTCTTT.

Here the CDR3 DNA reads TGTGCCAGCAGTACAGGGCCGGAGGCTTTCTTT. It specifies CASSTGPEAFF. The rearrangement uses TRBV6-2 or TRBV6-3 and TRBJ1-1; D possibly corresponds to TRBD1 (6 bases). The CDR3 sequence is 11 residues long. The germline gives CDR1 MNHEY, CDR2 SVGEGT. V was trimmed by 5 bases and J by 11 bases, leaving 12 bases between them.

The sample holds a few counts of this clone. The rearrangement links TRBV7-8 to TRBJ2-7; TRBD1 agrees at 8 bases. Per germline, CDR1 SGHVS and CDR2 FQNEAQ. The CDR3 spans 14 residues. V shed 1 base, J shed 4 bases, and the junction held 3 bases outside the gene matches. Here the CDR3 reads CASSLGNRGYEQYF. In nucleotides, the CDR3 is TGTGCCAGCAGCTTAGGGAACAGGGGGTACGAGCAGTACTTC.

The chain couples TRBV6-1 to TRBJ2-7; no clear D gene. The CDR3 runs to 13 residues. Trimming removed 1 base at V and 2 bases at J, with 6 bases between. Germline assignment: CDR1 MNHNS and CDR2 SASEGT. CDR3 nucleotides: TGTGCCAGCAGTGAAGAGAGGACCTACGAGCAGTACTTC. Protein product: CASSEERTYEQYF.

This clone appeared once. The chain combines TRBV7-9 with TRBJ2-5; 7 nucleotides align to TRBD2. The closer fit of TRBJ2-7 to the DNA end suggests the J call may be wrong. The CDR3 sequence is 16 residues long. The germline V gene encodes CDR1 SEHNR and CDR2 FQNEAQ (reference sequence). The CDR3 nucleotides are TGTGCCAGCAGCCACCCCATAAGGGCGGGGGAATACGAGCAGTACTTC. Translated: CASSHPIRAGEYEQYF.

The rearrangement joins TRBV19 to TRBJ1-6; D call uncertain. Trimming took 1 base from V and 8 from J, leaving 6 bases between them. The V gene's germline CDR1 is LNHDA and CDR2 SQIVND (reference sequence). The CDR3 covers 13 residues. The chain's CDR3 is CASSIVRDSPLHF. In DNA form, the CDR3 reads TGTGCCAGTAGTATAGTTCGGGATTCACCCCTCCACTTT.

The CDR3 nucleotides read TGTGCCAGCGGCCCTACGACTGGACAGTTGAGCTCCTATAATTCACCCCTCCACTTT. Its translation is CASGPTTGQLSSYNSPLHF. The chain joins TRBV28 to TRBJ1-6; perhaps TRBD1 as D (6 bases). Germline lookup yields CDR1 MDHEN and CDR2 SYDVKM. The CDR3 has 19 amino acids. Trimming cost V 8 bases and J 0 bases, with 23 bases left between them.

The rearrangement joins TRBV11-2 to TRBJ1-1, with TRBD1 matching over 7 bases. The CDR3 sequence is 16 residues long. V was clipped by 5 bases and J by 5 bases; unmatched bases: 14. Germline V gives CDR1 SGHAT, CDR2 FQNNGV. CDR3 region: CASSPDRTLRGTEAFF. The CDR3 DNA reads TGTGCCAGCAGCCCGGACAGGACCCTCAGGGGGACTGAAGCTTTCTTT.